Listed here are 23 T cell receptor beta chains from one sample, sequenced in a study of response to subunit inactivated influenza vaccine. TCRdb recomputed calls from the RT-PCR reads with MiXCR, one row per CDR3 protein. The repertoire consists of 800,000 to 1,000,000 distinct CDR3 sequences, with roughly 20% occurring once and the leading ten covering about 9.4%. The source material was PBMCs from blood, sampled about 5 days after vaccination. These receptors all come from a man aged 50-59 years who received an inactivated influenza vaccine.

The V and J genes are TRBV5-1 and TRBJ2-7, with D possibly being TRBD1 (5 bases). Trimming left V 4 bases short and J 3 bases short, with 14 bases between. CDR3 size: 14 residues. The germline V gene has CDR1 SGHRS and CDR2 YFSETQ. CDR3 bases: TGCGCCAGCAGCCCGACGACAGATTACTACGAGCAGTACTTC. Its protein is CASSPTTDYYEQYF.

This clonotype was detected many times. J is TRBJ2-7 and V is TRBV5-1; D may be TRBD2 (6 bases). CDR1 is SGHRS, CDR2 YFSETQ, per germline. The CDR3 length is 14 residues. Trimming left V 0 bases short and J 2 bases short, with 9 bases between. CDR3 sequence (DNA): TGCGCCAGCAGCTTGGGCGGGGCCCCCTACGAGCAGTACTTC. Residues: CASSLGGAPYEQYF.

V is TRBV7-6 and J is TRBJ2-5; 8 positions match TRBD2. CDR1 SGHVS and CDR2 FNYEAQ come from the germline V gene. This CDR3 is 15 amino acids long. J was trimmed by 2 bases and V by 1 base; bases with no gene match: 3. CDR3 residues: CASSLEGLGQETQYF. The CDR3 DNA follows: TGTGCCAGCAGCTTAGAGGGACTAGGGCAAGAGACCCAGTACTTC. Full variable domain (outside the CDR3, taken from reference TRBV7-6 and TRBJ2-5): GAGVSQSPRYKVTKRGQDVALRCDPISGHVSLYWYRQALGQGPEFLTYFNYEAQQDKSGLPNDRFSAERPEGSISTLTIQRTEQRDSAMYRCASSLEGLGQETQYFGPGTRLLVL.

This clonotype has only a few counts. V usage is TRBV29-1 and J usage is TRBJ1-1; no clear D gene. The germline CDR1 and CDR2 sequences are SQVTM and ANQGSEA. The CDR3 length is 13 residues. V lost 5 bases to trimming and J lost 3 bases, with 13 bases between them. CDR3 amino acids: CSVFSGSHTEAFF. In DNA, the CDR3 is TGCAGCGTTTTCTCCGGGTCCCACACTGAAGCTTTCTTT. Variable domain in full (rest from reference TRBV29-1 and TRBJ1-1): SAVISQKPSRDICQRGTSLTIQCQVDSQVTMMFWYRQQPGQSLTLIATANQGSEATYESGFVIDKFPISRPNLTFSTLTVSNMSPEDSSIYLCSVFSGSHTEAFFGQGTRLTVV.

The V gene is TRBV29-1, the J gene TRBJ2-5; 14 bases line up with TRBD2. Germline assignment: CDR1 SQVTM and CDR2 ANQGSEA. CDR3 length: 19 amino acids. The trim removed 3 bases at V and 3 bases at J, leaving 15 bases unmatched. The DNA for the CDR3 is TGCAGCGTTGATGGTATTGGCGGGACTAGCGGGGGAGGAGAAGAGACCCAGTACTTC. Translating gives CSVDGIGGTSGGGEETQYF.

Here the CDR3 DNA reads TGTGCCTTAGGACTGGCAATTACCACAGATACGCAGTATTTT. Translation: CALGLAITTDTQYF. The chain uses TRBV30 and TRBJ2-3, with D perhaps matching TRBD2 (5 bases). This CDR3 is 14 amino acids long. Germline values: CDR1 GTSNPN, CDR2 SVGIG (reference sequence). The germline V and J ends were trimmed by 7 bases and 2 bases, with 16 bases remaining between them.

The chain recombines TRBV7-2 with TRBJ2-2; 7 nucleotides line up with TRBD2. V shed 2 bases and J 4 bases; nucleotides not matched to a gene: 4. Per germline, CDR1 SGHTA and CDR2 FQGNSA. This CDR3 has 15 residues. The CDR3 is CASSLRREFTGELFF. As DNA, the CDR3 is TGTGCCAGCAGCTTAAGGCGGGAGTTCACCGGGGAGCTGTTTTTT. Full variable domain (remainder filled in from reference TRBV7-2 and TRBJ2-2): GAGVSQSPSNKVTEKGKDVELRCDPISGHTALYWYRQSLGQGLEFLIYFQGNSAPDKSGLPSDRFSAERTGGSVSTLTIQRTQQEDSAVYLCASSLRREFTGELFFGEGSRLTVL.

This clonotype was counted between two and nine times. V and J are TRBV5-1 and TRBJ1-1; TRBD1 is a possible D gene (6 bases). Germline CDR1 SGHRS, CDR2 YFSETQ. The CDR3 runs to 14 residues. The V gene lost 0 bases and the J gene lost 6 bases, with 12 bases spanning the gap. CDR3: CASSLVGGRSEAFF. CDR3 nucleotide sequence: TGCGCCAGCAGCTTGGTGGGGGGCCGTTCTGAAGCTTTCTTT.

Worth noting for this clonotype: One junction end disagrees with the germline gene, perhaps due to a read error. The J gene is TRBJ1-1, the V gene TRBV6-5, with D perhaps matching TRBD1 (6 bases). This CDR3 is 15 amino acids long. Germline values: CDR1 MNHEY, CDR2 SVGAGI. The CDR3 spells CASSYSWQGNAEAFF. For the CDR3, the DNA is TGTGCCAGCAGTTACTCGTGGCAGGGGAACGCTGAAGCTTTCTTT.

The chain carries TRBV12-3 or TRBV12-4 and TRBJ2-3; 10 bases are a match to TRBD1. V lost 6 bases to trimming and J lost 4 bases; unmatched junction nucleotides: 10. The CDR3 has 16 amino acids. CDR3 sequence (DNA): TGTGCCAGCAGGATCAGGACAGGGGGTCGCCCAGATACGCAGTATTTT. This encodes CASRIRTGGRPDTQYF.

This clonotype has just a few counts. J is TRBJ1-1 and V is TRBV6-6; no firm D call. Germline CDR1 reads MNHNY; CDR2 reads SVGAGI (reference sequence). The CDR3 runs to 12 residues. The germline V and J ends were trimmed by 5 bases and 5 bases, with 9 bases remaining between them. The CDR3: CASSTRETEAFF. The CDR3 DNA reads as TGTGCCAGCAGTACAAGGGAGACTGAAGCTTTCTTT.

This clonotype occurred many times. The chain employs TRBV20-1 and TRBJ1-2; TRBD1 aligns across 8 bases. The CDR3 spans 11 residues. Germline values: CDR1 DFQATT, CDR2 SNEGSKA (reference sequence). CDR3 DNA: TGCACCTCCGGACAGGGTGATGGCTACACCTTC. It encodes CTSGQGDGYTF.

The V call is TRBV5-1, the J call TRBJ2-7; 10 nucleotides agree with TRBD1. The CDR3 contains 18 residues. The trim removed 1 base at V and 0 bases at J, leaving 10 bases unmatched. Germline lookup yields CDR1 SGHRS and CDR2 YFSETQ. CDR3 nucleotides: TGCGCCAGCAGCTTGAGGGCTCATGGGACAGGGGTCTCCTACGAGCAGTACTTC. It encodes CASSLRAHGTGVSYEQYF.

This chain links TRBV28 with TRBJ2-3, with 11 bases identical to TRBD2. This CDR3 spans 18 amino acids. Germline assignment: CDR1 MDHEN and CDR2 SYDVKM. V shed 6 bases, J shed 2 bases, and the junction held 13 bases outside the gene matches. The CDR3 DNA reads as TGTGCCAGCAGACCCAACCTCCTAGCGGGGGGTCTCACAGATACGCAGTATTTT. Encoded protein: CASRPNLLAGGLTDTQYF.

The CDR3 spells CASSSGTAPLNEQFF. In DNA, the CDR3 is TGTGCCAGCAGCTCCGGGACAGCGCCTCTGAATGAGCAGTTCTTC. The J gene is TRBJ2-1, the V gene TRBV11-1, with 7 bases identical to TRBD1. V shed 4 bases and J 7 bases; nucleotides not matched to a gene: 10. The germline CDR1 and CDR2 sequences are SGHAT and FQDESV (reference sequence). The CDR3 extends over 15 amino acids.

V gene TRBV7-9 combines with J gene TRBJ2-2; 7 bases align to TRBD2. The length of the CDR3 is 17 residues. Losses at the gene ends were 5 bases for V and 5 bases for J; bases not matched to a gene: 14. CDR1 SEHNR and CDR2 FQNEAQ come from the germline V gene (reference sequence). CDR3 sequence (DNA): TGTGCCAGCAGCCCACGCTTGGGGACTACACCTACCGGGGAGCTGTTTTTT. Translation: CASSPRLGTTPTGELFF.

The DNA for the CDR3 is TGTGCCAGCAGTCCCAGCGGGCTAGCGGAATTCTACGAGCAGTACTTC. This encodes CASSPSGLAEFYEQYF. V gene TRBV27 combines with J gene TRBJ2-7, with 7 bases fitting TRBD2. This CDR3 is 16 amino acids long. With V trimmed by 5 bases and J by 3 bases, 13 bases remained unmatched. The germline gives CDR1 MNHEY, CDR2 SMNVEV (reference sequence).

This clonotype was detected only a few times. The chain couples TRBV6-1 to TRBJ2-7; either TRBD1 or TRBD2 may supply D (5 bases each). This CDR3 is built from 15 residues. CDR1 and CDR2 from the germline V gene are MNHNS and SASEGT. The germline V and J ends were trimmed by 6 bases and 3 bases, with 18 bases remaining between them. The CDR3 DNA is TGTGCCAGCAGCCAAACCGGGGCCTCGGGCTACGAGCAGTACTTC. Amino acid sequence: CASSQTGASGYEQYF.

DNA of the CDR3: TGTGCCAGCAGCCCAGGGGGACGACTATCATACGAGCAGTACTTC. This translates into CASSPGGRLSYEQYF. The genes are TRBV7-2 and TRBJ2-7; 7 nucleotides align to TRBD1. The trim removed 5 bases at V and 4 bases at J, leaving 11 bases unmatched. The CDR3 runs 15 residues. CDR1 SGHTA and CDR2 FQGNSA come from the germline V gene.

The chain carries TRBV6-5 and TRBJ1-1; 8 bases line up with TRBD1. Germline trimming cut 3 bases from V and 7 bases from J; bases unmatched to any gene: 4. Germline loops: CDR1 MNHEY, CDR2 SVGAGI. The CDR3 spans 13 residues. CDR3 protein: CASSYYDRGEAFF. The CDR3 nucleotides read TGTGCCAGCAGTTATTACGACAGGGGTGAAGCTTTCTTT.

With regard to this clonotype: A much more abundant neighbour one base away suggests this may be a read error. The rearrangement joins TRBV6-1 to TRBJ2-7, with 7 bases fitting TRBD2. V lost 8 bases to trimming and J lost 0 bases; unmatched junction nucleotides: 16. This CDR3 region has 17 residues. CDR1 and CDR2 from the germline V gene are MNHNS and SASEGT. The CDR3 sequence: CASGPTLAGVNSYEQYF. CDR3 sequence (DNA): TGTGCCAGCGGACCGACATTAGCGGGCGTAAACTCCTACGAGCAGTACTTC.

A few counts support this clonotype. The chain carries TRBV15 and TRBJ2-7; D remains ambiguous. The V end was cut by 0 bases, the J end by 5 bases, with 5 bases between. The CDR3 extends over 12 amino acids. CDR1 LNHNV and CDR2 YYDKDF come from the germline V gene (reference sequence). The DNA for the CDR3 is TGTGCCACCAGCAGAGATGGCAACGAGCAGTACTTC. Residues: CATSRDGNEQYF. Full variable domain (missing parts from reference TRBV15 and TRBJ2-7): DAMVIQNPRYQVTQFGKPVTLSCSQTLNHNVMYWYQQKSSQAPKLLFHYYDKDFNNEADTPDNFQSRRPNTSFCFLDIRSPGLGDTAMYLCATSRDGNEQYFGPGTRLTVT.

The chain is built from TRBV28 and TRBJ2-7, with TRBD1 identical over 7 bases. J gave up 2 bases and V 5 bases, and 6 bases lay outside the gene matches. The CDR3 is 14 amino acids. CDR1 is MDHEN, CDR2 SYDVKM, per germline. CDR3: CASSATGYAYEQYF. The CDR3 DNA sequence: TGTGCCAGCAGTGCGACAGGGTACGCCTACGAGCAGTACTTC.